These 11 T cell receptor beta chains came from one sample sequenced in a study of CD8 T cells in ankylosing spondylitis (dated by TCRdb to between 2016 and 2019). Study-wide conclusions, independent of this receptor: A TCR beta motif of 7 or 8 highly homologous amino acid variants appeared characteristic of blood from ankylosing spondylitis patients.

Receptors were amplified or captured by 5' RACE. TCRdb lists the instrument as Illumina HiSeq 2500. The raw public reads went through TCRdb reprocessing: fastp at Q25, MiXCR clone calling, in-frame beta chains kept. Rows are combined by CDR3 protein, so each entry shows the most common genes and DNA. Here the sample has 750,000 to 850,000 distinct CDR3 sequences; about an eighth occur a single time. The ten largest account for roughly 0.51% of the sample. No antigen has been identified for these receptors. The sequenced material came from blood, either unsorted or a sorted T cell fraction (not recorded which). These receptors all come from a male donor with ankylosing spondylitis.

This chain uses TRBV5-5 with TRBJ1-1; D is perhaps TRBD1 (5 bases). Germline V lookup: CDR1 SGHKS, CDR2 YYEKEE (reference sequence). CDR3 length equals 16 residues. V lost 7 bases to trimming and J lost 0 bases, with 19 bases between them. CDR3 region: CASLLGAANMNTEAFF. The CDR3 DNA reads as TGTGCCAGCCTCCTAGGGGCAGCCAATATGAACACTGAAGCTTTCTTT.

The sample holds many counts of this clonotype. This chain uses TRBV29-1 with TRBJ2-3; D possibly corresponds to TRBD2 (6 bases). From germline, CDR1 is SQVTM and CDR2 ANQGSEA. The length of the CDR3 is 14 residues. The V end was cut by 6 bases, the J end by 6 bases, with 19 bases between. In nucleotides, the CDR3 is TGCAGCGTCTCGGAGGGAATTGCCGGTGATACGCAGTATTTT. Translated: CSVSEGIAGDTQYF.

This clonotype occurred many times. The chain uses TRBV7-2 and TRBJ1-2; D not certain. The CDR3 runs to 15 residues. Trimming took off 5 bases at V and 1 base at J, with 14 bases between the two ends. The germline gives CDR1 SGHTA, CDR2 FQGNSA. The CDR3 region is CASSRIERRNYGYTF. CDR3 in DNA: TGTGCCAGCAGCCGCATAGAGCGGCGTAACTATGGCTACACCTTC.

This chain links TRBV7-9 with TRBJ2-7; D could derive from TRBD1 or TRBD2 (6 bases each). The ends were cut back, 5 bases at V and 3 bases at J, with 17 bases in the middle. The CDR3 sequence is 15 residues long. Germline CDR1 SEHNR, CDR2 FQNEAQ (reference sequence). The CDR3 DNA follows: TGTGCCAGCAGCGCTCGGAACAGGGAGGACTACGAGCAGTACTTC. Translated: CASSARNREDYEQYF.

This clonotype was counted at least ten times. The rearrangement uses TRBV5-1 and TRBJ1-2; D perhaps matches TRBD1 (5 bases). V dropped 4 bases and J dropped 2 bases, with 15 bases sitting between them. Germline V CDR1 and CDR2: SGHRS, YFSETQ. This CDR3 region has 15 residues. CDR3 DNA: TGCGCCAGCAGCGCATTACAGGACACAAACTATGGCTACACCTTC. Translated, it gives CASSALQDTNYGYTF.

This clonotype was counted only a few times. This chain joins TRBV28 and TRBJ1-6, with D unresolved. Trimming took off 9 bases at V and 7 bases at J, with 19 bases between the two ends. This CDR3 region has 15 residues. The V gene's germline CDR1 is MDHEN and CDR2 SYDVKM. In DNA, the CDR3 is TGTGCCAGTATAACCCCAGGCCTCCTGAATTCACCCCTCCACTTT. Protein product: CASITPGLLNSPLHF.

The CDR3 loop reads CASKTRDRNYEQYF. The CDR3 DNA is TGTGCCAGCAAAACCAGGGACAGAAACTACGAGCAGTACTTC. This chain uses TRBV6-2 or TRBV6-3 with TRBJ2-7; 7 bases fit TRBD1. CDR1 and CDR2 (germline): MNHEY, SVGEGT. CDR3 length: 14 residues. The trim removed 7 bases at V and 3 bases at J, leaving 9 bases unmatched.

The J gene is TRBJ1-4, the V gene TRBV5-1; 9 nucleotides match TRBD1. The CDR3 extends over 17 amino acids. The V and J ends lost 3 bases and 0 bases, in that order; junction bases with no gene match: 6. The germline CDR1 and CDR2 sequences are SGHRS and YFSETQ. The CDR3 loop reads CASSSGQGPATNEKLFF. The CDR3 nucleotides are TGCGCCAGCAGCTCGGGACAGGGCCCTGCAACTAATGAAAAACTGTTTTTT.

This chain connects TRBV9 to TRBJ2-7; the D gene is possibly TRBD2 (5 bases). The CDR3 contains 15 residues. V was pared by 4 bases and J by 1 base, with 15 bases between. The germline CDR1 and CDR2 sequences are SGDLS and YYNGEE. This CDR3 is CASSREGLGSYEQYF. DNA of the CDR3: TGTGCCAGCAGCAGGGAAGGACTCGGATCCTACGAGCAGTACTTC.

This clonotype occurred many times. This chain uses TRBV7-6 with TRBJ2-2, with 8 bases lining up with TRBD1. The CDR3 loop spans 17 amino acids. The germline V gene encodes CDR1 SGHVS and CDR2 FNYEAQ. The ends lost 0 bases at V and 3 bases at J; junction bases unmatched: 6. The CDR3 DNA is TGTGCCAGCAGCTTAGCTACGACAGGGGTCTACACCGGGGAGCTGTTTTTT. Translating it yields CASSLATTGVYTGELFF.

The genes are TRBV7-9 and TRBJ1-5; D not resolved. The CDR3 runs to 14 residues. Trimming took 3 bases from V and 5 from J, leaving 11 bases between them. Germline CDR1 SEHNR, CDR2 FQNEAQ (reference sequence). Here the CDR3 DNA reads TGTGCCAGCAGCTTCGCTGGCGGGGATCAGCCCCAGCATTTT. Translating gives CASSFAGGDQPQHF.